Here is one T cell receptor beta chain with its context. Individual TCR cDNA molecules each bore their own unique molecular identifier. TCRdb itself ran the 5' RACE reads through MiXCR, one entry per CDR3 protein. The sample carries about 29,000 distinct CDR3 sequences, roughly 8% recorded once. The data derive from a study of spatial heterogeneity in lung cancer. On the study more broadly: Beta-chain sequences were consistently detected more often than alpha-chain sequences.

The germline V gene encodes CDR1 SEHNR and CDR2 FQNEAQ (reference sequence). The trim removed 4 bases at V and 1 base at J, leaving 9 bases unmatched. The CDR3 covers 17 residues. Time point here: sample taken at primary tumor resection. In each case, whole RNA from tumor, nontumor lung or frozen PBMC was sequenced unsorted. The chain recombines TRBV7-9 with TRBJ2-3; 9 bases fit TRBD2. The sequencing here drew on PBMCs, taken at surgery. The receptor was derived from a female donor with early-stage non-small cell lung cancer. The CDR3 sequence: CASSSALAGGRTDTQYF. The DNA for the CDR3 is TGTGCCAGCAGCTCAGCCCTCGCGGGAGGGCGCACAGATACGCAGTATTTT.